This T cell receptor (beta chain) was obtained from a study of type 1 regulatory T cells. Study information: An in vitro protocol generated T-allo10, a Tr1-enriched, alloantigen-specific CD4 T cell product.

Trimming took 4 bases from V and 6 from J; bases not matched to a gene: 9. The germline V gene encodes CDR1 SGHRS and CDR2 YFSETQ. The length of the CDR3 is 14 residues. As regards this clonotype: Its antigen remains unidentified.

TCRdb reprocessed the reads via MiXCR and lists one record per CDR3 protein. This table holds roughly 71,000 distinct CDR3 sequences, roughly three fifths found once. The source material was cultured T cells, either the whole culture or a sorted T cell fraction (not recorded which). Subset noted: Tr1-enriched cell product generated in vitro against host alloantigens. The chain combines TRBV5-1 with TRBJ1-2, with TRBD1 matching 7 bases. The TCR originated in a human donor in good health. CDR3 amino acids: CASSTGTGEHGYTF. The CDR3, as DNA: TGCGCCAGCAGCACCGGTACAGGGGAGCATGGCTACACCTTC.